Listed below are T cell receptor beta chains from one sample, sequenced in a study of blood T cell repertoires in COVID-19. Measured with immunoSEQ multiplex PCR; TCRdb has only the in-frame clones, and not every one. The repertoire includes 250,000 to 350,000 clones, around 91% of them detected once, and less than 2% sits in the top ten. The sample taken for sequencing was PBMCs or T cells enriched from blood (not recorded which). The receptors stem from a woman between 18 and 29 years old with acute COVID-19. Each CDR3 is given with its conserved first and last residue. A D gene is named only where the DNA matches it firmly. Size is omitted from some rows. Given values are once, few, many or a class for expanded clones.

clone size	V gene	D gene	J gene	CDR3 protein	CDR3 DNA
.	TRBV28	TRBD1	TRBJ2-7	CASTDSGTGGYEQYF	TGTGCCAGCACCGATTCCGGGACAGGGGGCTACGAGCAGTACTTC
.	TRBV3-1/TRBV3-2	.	TRBJ1-6	CASSLRGGSYNSPLHF	TGTGCCAGCAGTCTCCGGGGAGGGTCCTATAATTCACCCCTCCACTTT
.	TRBV10-1	TRBD1	TRBJ2-2	CASSARTGKPGELFF	TGCGCCAGCAGTGCTAGGACAGGGAAACCAGGGGAGCTGTTTTTT
.	TRBV24-1	.	TRBJ1-5	CATSDTFSVGQPQHF	TGTGCCACCAGTGATACATTTAGCGTCGGTCAGCCCCAGCATTTT
.	TRBV12-3/TRBV12-4	.	TRBJ1-2	CASSQGLGGYTF	TGTGCCAGCAGCCAGGGTCTCGGTGGCTACACCTTC
.	TRBV27	.	TRBJ2-2	CASSLSRNTGELFF	TGTGCCAGCAGTTTATCGCGGAACACCGGGGAGCTGTTTTTT
.	TRBV4-2	TRBD2	TRBJ2-1	CASSQSGRLNNEQFF	TGTGCCAGCAGCCAGAGCGGGAGGCTTAACAATGAGCAGTTCTTC
once	TRBV14	.	TRBJ2-4	CASSQGRGTLAKNIQYF	TGTGCCAGCAGCCAAGGTCGGGGGACTTTAGCCAAAAACATTCAGTACTTC
.	TRBV7-2	.	TRBJ2-2	CASSPMIGGSGELFF	TGTGCCAGCAGCCCTATGATAGGGGGTTCCGGGGAGCTGTTTTTT
.	TRBV29-1	.	TRBJ2-1	CSVDPLAHSYNEQFF	TGCAGCGTTGATCCTCTAGCGCACTCCTACAATGAGCAGTTCTTC
once	TRBV27	.	TRBJ1-1	CASSYRVRTEAFF	TGTGCCAGCAGTTACAGGGTGAGGACTGAAGCTTTCTTT
.	TRBV30	TRBD1	TRBJ2-6	CAWSTGQTSSGANVLTF	TGTGCCTGGAGCACGGGACAGACCAGCTCTGGGGCCAACGTCCTGACTTTC
.	TRBV3-1/TRBV3-2	.	TRBJ1-2	CASSASNYGYTF	TGTGCCAGCAGCGCGTCTAACTATGGCTACACCTTC
.	TRBV5-6	.	TRBJ1-4	CASSLQGHDNEKLFF	TGTGCCAGCAGCTTACAGGGTCATGACAATGAAAAACTGTTTTTT
.	TRBV4-3	TRBD1	TRBJ2-7	CASSHLGTGSSYEQYF	TGCGCCAGCAGCCACCTTGGGACAGGCTCCTCCTACGAGCAGTACTTC
.	TRBV10-2	.	TRBJ1-5	CASTPGSRNQPQHF	TGCGCCAGCACCCCGGGTAGTCGCAATCAGCCCCAGCATTTT
.	TRBV5-1	TRBD2	TRBJ2-7	CASSHQPAGVRYEQYF	TGCGCCAGCAGCCACCAGCCAGCGGGAGTGCGGTACGAGCAGTACTTC
.	TRBV5-5	TRBD2	TRBJ2-7	CASSPGTSGYEQYF	TGTGCCAGCAGCCCAGGGACTAGCGGATACGAGCAGTACTTC